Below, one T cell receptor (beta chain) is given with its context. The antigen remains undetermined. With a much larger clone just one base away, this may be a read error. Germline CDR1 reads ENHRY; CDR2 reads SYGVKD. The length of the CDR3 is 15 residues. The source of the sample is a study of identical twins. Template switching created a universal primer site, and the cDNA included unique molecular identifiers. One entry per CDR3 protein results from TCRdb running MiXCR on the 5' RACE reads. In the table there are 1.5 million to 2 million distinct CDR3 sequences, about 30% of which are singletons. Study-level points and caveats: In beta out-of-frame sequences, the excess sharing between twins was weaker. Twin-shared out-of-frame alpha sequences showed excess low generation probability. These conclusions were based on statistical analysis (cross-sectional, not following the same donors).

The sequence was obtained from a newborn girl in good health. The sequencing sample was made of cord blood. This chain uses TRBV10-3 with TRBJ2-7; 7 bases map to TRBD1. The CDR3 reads CAISRNRDSSYELYF. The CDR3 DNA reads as TGTGCCATCAGTAGAAATCGGGACAGCTCCTACGAGCTGTACTTC.